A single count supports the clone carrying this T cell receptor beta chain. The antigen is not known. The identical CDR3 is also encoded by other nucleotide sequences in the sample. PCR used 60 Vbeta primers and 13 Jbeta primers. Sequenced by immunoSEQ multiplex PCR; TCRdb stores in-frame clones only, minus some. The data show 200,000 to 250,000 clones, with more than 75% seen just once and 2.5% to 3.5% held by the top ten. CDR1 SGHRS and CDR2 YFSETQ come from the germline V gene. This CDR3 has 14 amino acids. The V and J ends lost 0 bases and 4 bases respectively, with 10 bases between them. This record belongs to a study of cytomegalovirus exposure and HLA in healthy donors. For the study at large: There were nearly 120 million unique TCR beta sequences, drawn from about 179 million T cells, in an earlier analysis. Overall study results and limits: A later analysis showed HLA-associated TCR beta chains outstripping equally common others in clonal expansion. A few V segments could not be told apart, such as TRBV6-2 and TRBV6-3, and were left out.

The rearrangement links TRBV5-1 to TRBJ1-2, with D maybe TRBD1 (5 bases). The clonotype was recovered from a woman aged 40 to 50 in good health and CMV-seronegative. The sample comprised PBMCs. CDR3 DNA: TGCGCCAGCAGCTTGGAAAGGGGACTCTATGGCTACACCTTC. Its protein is CASSLERGLYGYTF.